The sequence of this TCR beta chain was determined in a study of blood T cells in healthy people across ages. Study in general: About one barcoded TCR beta cDNA was captured per two T cells. The study's findings and limits: Naive CD4+ cell counts and diversity both ran higher in long-lived than in aged donors. Conclusively comparing naive with antigen-experienced cells was impossible with unsorted PBMCs. Strong correlation existed between TCR beta diversity and naive T cell percentage.

This clonotype was observed a handful of times. Its specificity is unknown. The CDR3 covers 13 residues. From germline, CDR1 is MNHEY and CDR2 SVGAGI. V was cut by 7 bases and J by 5 bases, with 12 bases left in between. Alongside a J-beta primer mix, a sample-barcoded 5' primer served in a second PCR lasting roughly 7 to 11 cycles. TCRdb re-derived calls from the 5' RACE reads in MiXCR, one entry per CDR3 protein. Of about 1.8 million distinct CDR3 sequences in the sample, roughly 50% are singletons; the top ten hold 2.1%. Input material: blood. The V and J genes are TRBV6-5 and TRBJ2-1, with D perhaps matching TRBD1 or TRBD2 (5 bases each). The receptor's source is a woman in her thirties or forties in good health. The CDR3 spells CASNAGTNNEQFF. The DNA for the CDR3 is TGTGCCAGCAACGCCGGGACCAACAATGAGCAGTTCTTC.